This entry lists 26 T cell receptor beta chains sequenced from one sample in a study of T cells after yellow fever vaccination. TCRdb re-derived calls from the 5' RACE reads in MiXCR, one entry per CDR3 protein. The sample shows roughly 170,000 distinct CDR3 sequences, roughly 9% of them seen only once. The source material was CD8+ T cells sorted from PBMCs, sampled 45 days after the yellow fever booster vaccination. These receptors all stem from a man younger than 30 who received the YFV17D yellow fever vaccine.

This clonotype has only a few counts. This chain uses TRBV7-9 with TRBJ1-1; 10 nucleotides line up with TRBD1. The germline gives CDR1 SEHNR, CDR2 FQNEAQ (reference sequence). The J segment lost 0 bases and the V segment lost 4 bases, leaving 11 bases of the junction unmatched. The length of the CDR3 is 18 residues. The CDR3 sequence is CASSSTDRGLQMNTEAFF. Written as DNA, the CDR3 is TGTGCCAGCAGCTCCACAGACAGGGGGCTACAGATGAACACTGAAGCTTTCTTT.

This clonotype was counted a few times. The J gene is TRBJ2-3, the V gene TRBV7-9; D unclear. The CDR3 sequence is 15 residues long. CDR1 and CDR2 (germline): SEHNR, FQNEAQ (reference sequence). Trimming shortened V by 2 bases and J by 2 bases, and 11 bases separated the two germline ends. The CDR3 DNA is TGTGCCAGCAGCTTATATGGGGAAGCCACAGATACGCAGTATTTT. Residues: CASSLYGEATDTQYF.

This rearrangement joins TRBV29-1 to TRBJ2-3; D tentatively reads TRBD1 or TRBD2 (5 bases each). The CDR3 is made up of 14 amino acids. Between the trimmed V and J ends, which lost 7 bases and 6 bases, there was a span of 20 bases. The germline V gene encodes CDR1 SQVTM and CDR2 ANQGSEA. The DNA of the CDR3 is TGCAGCGCCTGGGGGACCTGGACCGTCGATACGCAGTATTTT. Its translation is CSAWGTWTVDTQYF.

The chain combines TRBV4-1 with TRBJ2-1, with 13 bases lining up with TRBD2. Germline CDR1 reads MGHRA; CDR2 reads YSYEKL. The CDR3 extends over 17 amino acids. With V trimmed by 0 bases and J by 4 bases, 3 bases remained unmatched. The CDR3 spells CASSQDPTSGGYNEQFF. In DNA, the CDR3 is TGCGCCAGCAGCCAAGATCCGACTAGCGGGGGGTACAATGAGCAGTTCTTC.

Only a few counts were recorded for this clonotype. The V and J genes are TRBV4-1 and TRBJ1-1, with D tentatively TRBD1 (6 bases). Germline assignment: CDR1 MGHRA and CDR2 YSYEKL. V dropped 5 bases and J dropped 0 bases, with 19 bases sitting between them. The CDR3 covers 17 residues. The CDR3 nucleotides are TGCGCCAGCAGCAAAGCCAACAGGGCCCCCATGAACACTGAAGCTTTCTTT. As protein: CASSKANRAPMNTEAFF.

There are a few counts of this clonotype. The chain couples TRBV7-2 to TRBJ2-3; D is uncertain. Germline loops: CDR1 SGHTA, CDR2 FQGNSA. CDR3 length: 12 residues. V dropped 4 bases and J dropped 11 bases, with 13 bases sitting between them. CDR3 protein: CASSSGSPGQYF. CDR3 DNA: TGTGCCAGCAGCTCCGGATCCCCGGGGCAGTATTTT.

This clonotype has a handful of counts. The rearrangement links TRBV20-1 to TRBJ2-5; D gene ambiguous. Germline assignment: CDR1 DFQATT and CDR2 SNEGSKA (reference sequence). With 7 bases removed from V and 4 bases from J, the gap between germline ends came to 10 bases. The CDR3 consists of 11 residues. CDR3 loop: CSGGSLETQYF. In nucleotides, the CDR3 is TGCAGTGGGGGAAGTTTAGAGACCCAGTACTTC.

The chain recombines TRBV5-6 with TRBJ2-7; D is perhaps TRBD2 (7 bases). Germline V CDR1 and CDR2: SGHDT, YYEEEE. This CDR3 region has 15 residues. The V end was cut by 7 bases, the J end by 6 bases, with 23 bases between. The CDR3 sequence: CASATWGGAPSEQYV. DNA for the CDR3: TGTGCCAGCGCAACATGGGGGGGCGCCCCCTCCGAGCAGTACGTC.

The V and J genes are TRBV7-8 and TRBJ2-7; the D is unclear. Germline CDR1 is SGHVS and CDR2 is FQNEAQ. Trimming removed 0 bases at V and 1 base at J, with 13 bases between. This CDR3 is 16 amino acids long. The CDR3 spells CASSLAGAGASYEQYF. In DNA form, the CDR3 reads TGTGCCAGCAGCTTAGCGGGCGCAGGTGCTTCCTACGAGCAGTACTTC.

The CDR3 loop is CASSLGGPDFGSLETQYF. The CDR3 nucleotides read TGTGCCAGCAGCTTAGGGGGGCCTGATTTTGGTTCTTTGGAGACCCAGTACTTC. The gene calls are TRBV5-6 and TRBJ2-5; tentatively, D is TRBD1 or TRBD2 (6 bases each). Deletions cut 2 bases from V and 5 bases from J, with 25 bases between. The CDR3 loop spans 18 amino acids. CDR1 and CDR2 from the germline V gene are SGHDT and YYEEEE.

J is TRBJ1-1 and V is TRBV20-1, with D possibly being TRBD1 (6 bases). V lost 6 bases to trimming and J lost 11 bases, with 19 bases between them. The germline CDR1 and CDR2 sequences are DFQATT and SNEGSKA (reference sequence). The CDR3 runs 12 residues. The CDR3, as DNA: TGCAGTGCCAGACCCAGGGGCTTCTGGGCTTTCTTT. Its translation is CSARPRGFWAFF.

This clonotype was seen a few times. The chain is built from TRBV4-2 and TRBJ2-7; maybe TRBD2 (6 bases). V gave up 0 bases and J gave up 2 bases, with 11 bases separating them. This CDR3 contains 15 residues. CDR1 and CDR2 (germline): LGHNA, YNFKEQ. The CDR3 DNA follows: TGTGCCAGCAGCCAAGATTACGGGGGAGCCTACGAGCAGTACTTC. Its protein product is CASSQDYGGAYEQYF.

V is TRBV7-9 and J is TRBJ2-2; TRBD1 agrees at 7 bases. The V gene's germline CDR1 is SEHNR and CDR2 FQNEAQ (reference sequence). The CDR3 extends over 15 amino acids. V trimming: 5 bases; J trimming: 4 bases; junction bases outside the gene matches: 7. The CDR3 protein is CASSTATGITGELFF. CDR3 nucleotides: TGTGCCAGCAGCACGGCGACAGGGATCACCGGGGAGCTGTTTTTT.

The chain is built from TRBV7-3 and TRBJ1-5; 9 bases fit TRBD1. Trimming took 4 bases from V and 5 from J; bases not matched to a gene: 15. The length of the CDR3 is 18 residues. Germline values: CDR1 SGHTA, CDR2 FQGTGA. CDR3 sequence: CASSSNNPTGGRDQPQHF. Here the CDR3 DNA reads TGTGCCAGCAGCTCCAATAATCCTACAGGGGGCAGGGATCAGCCCCAGCATTTT.

The chain has TRBV27 and TRBJ2-3; D is possibly TRBD1 (5 bases). Per germline, CDR1 MNHEY and CDR2 SMNVEV (reference sequence). V was trimmed by 3 bases and J by 3 bases, leaving 10 bases between them. The CDR3 totals 14 residues. The CDR3 region is CASSFMQGTDTQYF. The CDR3 DNA reads TGTGCCAGCAGTTTTATGCAGGGTACAGATACGCAGTATTTT.

The chain couples TRBV7-9 to TRBJ2-5; D possibly corresponds to TRBD1 (6 bases). V lost 2 bases, J lost 2 bases, and 12 bases lay in between. The CDR3 is made up of 15 amino acids. Germline V CDR1 and CDR2: SEHNR, FQNEAQ (reference sequence). The CDR3 reads CASSLSGDGQETQYF. CDR3 nucleotides: TGTGCCAGCAGCTTATCAGGGGACGGGCAAGAGACCCAGTACTTC.

The chain uses TRBV29-1 and TRBJ2-2, with unresolved D. Trimming took 4 bases from V and 6 from J, leaving 15 bases between them. The CDR3 is 14 amino acids. Germline V gene lookup returns CDR1 SQVTM and CDR2 ANQGSEA. The CDR3 loop is CSVAPEGKAGELFF. The CDR3, as DNA: TGCAGCGTTGCCCCTGAAGGGAAGGCCGGGGAGCTGTTTTTT.

The rearrangement links TRBV4-3 to TRBJ1-1; D ambiguous. Germline CDR1 reads LGHNA; CDR2 reads YSLEER. V was trimmed by 1 base and J by 1 base, leaving 10 bases between them. The CDR3 has 15 residues. The CDR3 DNA reads as TGCGCCAGCAGCCAAGTCCACAGCTCGAACACTGAAGCTTTCTTT. This translates into CASSQVHSSNTEAFF.

The chain combines TRBV2 with TRBJ2-3; D might be TRBD1 (5 bases). Trimming cost V 1 base and J 4 bases, with 12 bases left between them. Germline V gives CDR1 SNHLY, CDR2 FYNNEI. The CDR3 runs 15 residues. CDR3 coding DNA: TGTGCCAGCAGTGAAGTGGGGCTGATCGCAGATACGCAGTATTTT. Translation: CASSEVGLIADTQYF.

This clonotype was seen at least ten times. The chain joins TRBV10-3 to TRBJ2-7; TRBD1 is a possible D gene (5 bases). CDR1 ENHRY and CDR2 SYGVKD come from the germline V gene. V shed 3 bases and J shed 3 bases, with 9 bases lying between them. The CDR3 is made up of 13 amino acids. The CDR3 region has the DNA TGTGCCATCAGTGAAGGACAACTCTACGAGCAGTACTTC. Protein: CAISEGQLYEQYF.

The chain couples TRBV4-1 to TRBJ1-4; 7 bases match TRBD1. V dropped 7 bases and J dropped 4; count of bases not matched to a gene: 6. This CDR3 is built from 14 residues. CDR1 MGHRA and CDR2 YSYEKL come from the germline V gene. The CDR3 region is CASTGQAFNEKLFF. DNA for the CDR3: TGCGCCAGCACCGGACAGGCCTTTAATGAAAAACTGTTTTTT.

The chain employs TRBV6-1 and TRBJ1-2; maybe TRBD1 (6 bases). V lost 0 bases, J lost 5 bases, and 13 bases lay in between. Germline V gene data show CDR1 as MNHNS and CDR2 as SASEGT. The CDR3 totals 15 residues. CDR3 sequence reads: CASSEATGHEYGYTF. The CDR3 DNA sequence: TGTGCCAGCAGTGAAGCGACAGGTCATGAGTATGGCTACACCTTC.

This chain uses TRBV7-9 with TRBJ1-2; D remains unclear. This CDR3 is 14 amino acids long. Germline assignment: CDR1 SEHNR and CDR2 FQNEAQ (reference sequence). V was cut by 8 bases and J by 2 bases, with 15 bases left in between. CDR3 nucleotide sequence: TGTGCCAGCGCAAATTTGGCCGGGAACTATGGCTACACCTTC. It codes for CASANLAGNYGYTF.

This clonotype was detected a few times. V gene TRBV2 combines with J gene TRBJ1-4; D call uncertain. Trimming removed 5 bases at V and 2 bases at J, with 24 bases between. Germline V gene sequence: CDR1 SNHLY, CDR2 FYNNEI. This CDR3 spans 19 amino acids. Here the CDR3 reads CASSILPGPRVITNEKLFF. In DNA form, the CDR3 reads TGTGCCAGCAGTATACTCCCGGGTCCGAGGGTTATCACTAATGAAAAACTGTTTTTT.

This clonotype was seen ten or more times. This chain connects TRBV5-1 to TRBJ2-7; D might be TRBD1 or TRBD2, each matching 5 bases. Germline assignment: CDR1 SGHRS and CDR2 YFSETQ. The CDR3 runs 14 residues. With 4 bases removed from V and 4 bases from J, the gap between germline ends came to 15 bases. The CDR3 reads CASSRLRDPYEQYV. The CDR3 DNA is TGCGCCAGCAGCCGCCTTCGGGACCCATACGAGCAGTACGTC.

In DNA form, the CDR3 reads TGTGCCACCAGTCGACTACTGGGGACAAACACTGAAGCTTTCTTT. This encodes CATSRLLGTNTEAFF. The chain carries TRBV15 and TRBJ1-1; D is possibly TRBD1 (6 bases). V was shortened by 6 bases and J by 2 bases, with 16 bases between the two germline ends. Germline CDR1 reads LNHNV; CDR2 reads YYDKDF (reference sequence). CDR3 length: 15 amino acids.